This entry lists 14 T cell receptor beta chains sequenced from one sample in a study of control samples from healthy donors and cancer patients. Method: immunoSEQ multiplex PCR; TCRdb's copy keeps in-frame clones and lacks some. Among some 110,000 clones listed, under 90% were seen once. The sequenced material came from blood. The receptors come from a woman in her 50s in good health.

V and J are TRBV6-2 or TRBV6-3 and TRBJ1-1; D remains ambiguous. V lost 0 bases, J lost 6 bases, and 8 bases lay in between. The CDR3 is made up of 13 amino acids. Germline values: CDR1 MNHEY, CDR2 SVGEGT. The CDR3 DNA sequence: TGTGCCAGCAGTTACTCTGGGGTATCTGAAGCTTTCTTT. It specifies CASSYSGVSEAFF.

Ten or more counts support this clone. V usage is TRBV9 and J usage is TRBJ2-7; 9 positions agree with TRBD1. The CDR3 covers 16 residues. With V trimmed by 0 bases and J by 6 bases, 10 bases remained unmatched. Germline CDR1 SGDLS, CDR2 YYNGEE. CDR3 loop: CASSVDEGTGRREQYF. The CDR3, as DNA: TGTGCCAGCAGCGTAGATGAAGGGACAGGGAGGCGCGAGCAGTACTTC.

V is TRBV2 and J is TRBJ1-3; 9 nucleotides match TRBD1. This CDR3 has 18 residues. Germline V gene sequence: CDR1 SNHLY, CDR2 FYNNEI. Germline trimming cut 2 bases from V and 3 bases from J; bases unmatched to any gene: 11. In nucleotides, the CDR3 is TGTGCCAGCAGTGAATTCGGGCGGACAGGGGTATTTGGAAACACCATATATTTT. Translating it yields CASSEFGRTGVFGNTIYF.

The rearrangement joins TRBV19 to TRBJ1-6; 9 bases align to TRBD1. This CDR3 spans 15 amino acids. Germline trimming cut 5 bases from V and 10 bases from J; bases unmatched to any gene: 9. The germline gives CDR1 LNHDA, CDR2 SQIVND (reference sequence). The CDR3 DNA is TGTGCCAGTAGTTCGTCGGACAGGGGAGAGTCACCCCTCCACTTT. It yields the protein CASSSSDRGESPLHF.

The V gene is TRBV5-4, the J gene TRBJ2-1; 7 bases line up with TRBD2. The V and J ends lost 3 bases and 11 bases, in that order; junction bases with no gene match: 17. The germline CDR1 and CDR2 sequences are SGHNT and YYREEE (reference sequence). The CDR3 loop spans 16 amino acids. CDR3 coding DNA: TGTGCCAGCAGCTCCGATCATCTAGCGGCAGTTAATAAGCAGTTCTTC. This translates into CASSSDHLAAVNKQFF.

The rearrangement links TRBV4-3 to TRBJ1-2, with D tentatively TRBD1 (5 bases). Trimming removed 0 bases at V and 7 bases at J, with 12 bases between. Germline values: CDR1 LGHNA, CDR2 YSLEER. This CDR3 spans 14 amino acids. The CDR3 protein is CASSQEAQGTGYTF. The CDR3 region has the DNA TGCGCCAGCAGCCAAGAGGCGCAGGGTACTGGCTACACCTTC.

This clone was seen a single time. The CDR3 loop reads CASSPDTWRSGNTIYF. Here the CDR3 DNA reads TGTGCCAGCAGCCCCGATACTTGGCGGTCTGGAAACACCATATATTTT. The J gene is TRBJ1-3, the V gene TRBV9; D is uncertain. CDR3 length equals 16 residues. Trimming took 4 bases from V and 1 from J, leaving 15 bases between them. In germline, CDR1 is SGDLS, CDR2 YYNGEE.

The rearrangement joins TRBV19 to TRBJ2-1; 8 positions match TRBD2. This CDR3 is 19 amino acids long. Germline V lookup: CDR1 LNHDA, CDR2 SQIVND (reference sequence). The trim removed 5 bases at V and 2 bases at J, leaving 17 bases unmatched. The CDR3 DNA reads TGTGCCAGTAGTCCGAGCGGGAGCTTATCCACAGTTCCCTACAATGAGCAGTTCTTC. Its protein product is CASSPSGSLSTVPYNEQFF. Variable domain in full (rest from reference TRBV19 and TRBJ2-1): DGGITQSPKYLFRKEGQNVTLSCEQNLNHDAMYWYRQDPGQGLRLIYYSQIVNDFQKGDIAEGYSVSREKKESFPLTVTSAQKNPTAFYLCASSPSGSLSTVPYNEQFFGPGTRLTVL.

V gene TRBV2 combines with J gene TRBJ2-2; the D is unclear. The CDR3 covers 14 residues. The ends were cut back, 4 bases at V and 2 bases at J, with 8 bases in the middle. Germline CDR1 and CDR2: SNHLY and FYNNEI. CDR3 nucleotides: TGTGCCAGCAGTGGAACAGTAAACACCGGGGAGCTGTTTTTT. Protein: CASSGTVNTGELFF.

The gene calls are TRBV28 and TRBJ1-1, with D unclear. The CDR3 consists of 15 residues. Between the trimmed V and J ends, which lost 2 bases and 0 bases, there was a span of 10 bases. The germline V gene encodes CDR1 MDHEN and CDR2 SYDVKM. CDR3 DNA sequence: TGTGCCAGCAGTTTAGGAGGGATTATGAACACTGAAGCTTTCTTT. Its translation is CASSLGGIMNTEAFF.

The rearrangement joins TRBV6-2 or TRBV6-3 to TRBJ1-5; D is undetermined. The germline gives CDR1 MNHEY, CDR2 SVGEGT. The CDR3 runs 17 residues. Trimming cost V 2 bases and J 2 bases, with 16 bases left between them. The CDR3 loop reads CASSYPMIGRGNQPQHF. For the CDR3, the DNA is TGTGCCAGCAGTTACCCGATGATAGGAAGGGGCAATCAGCCCCAGCATTTT.

This clone has only a few counts. The rearrangement joins TRBV7-3 to TRBJ1-6; no clear D gene. CDR1 is SGHTA, CDR2 FQGTGA, per germline. V lost 2 bases to trimming and J lost 6 bases, with 8 bases between them. The CDR3 totals 14 residues. CDR3 in DNA: TGTGCCAGCAGCTTATCCGGAGGTAATTCACCCCTCCACTTT. Translation: CASSLSGGNSPLHF.

The chain couples TRBV7-5 to TRBJ1-5; TRBD1 was called by the table and not checked on the DNA. TRBV7-5 is a pseudogene locus. The CDR3 is 15 residues long. As DNA, the CDR3 is TGTGCCAGCGCCCTCAACACAGGGTGGAATCAGCCCCAGCATTTT. Translated: CASALNTGWNQPQHF.

The gene calls are TRBV19 and TRBJ1-1; no reliable D call. V was shortened by 6 bases and J by 7 bases, with 15 bases between the two germline ends. The CDR3 runs to 13 residues. The germline CDR1 and CDR2 sequences are LNHDA and SQIVND (reference sequence). The CDR3 nucleotides are TGTGCCAGTAGAAAAAGACAACCCGGTGAAGCTTTCTTT. It specifies CASRKRQPGEAFF.